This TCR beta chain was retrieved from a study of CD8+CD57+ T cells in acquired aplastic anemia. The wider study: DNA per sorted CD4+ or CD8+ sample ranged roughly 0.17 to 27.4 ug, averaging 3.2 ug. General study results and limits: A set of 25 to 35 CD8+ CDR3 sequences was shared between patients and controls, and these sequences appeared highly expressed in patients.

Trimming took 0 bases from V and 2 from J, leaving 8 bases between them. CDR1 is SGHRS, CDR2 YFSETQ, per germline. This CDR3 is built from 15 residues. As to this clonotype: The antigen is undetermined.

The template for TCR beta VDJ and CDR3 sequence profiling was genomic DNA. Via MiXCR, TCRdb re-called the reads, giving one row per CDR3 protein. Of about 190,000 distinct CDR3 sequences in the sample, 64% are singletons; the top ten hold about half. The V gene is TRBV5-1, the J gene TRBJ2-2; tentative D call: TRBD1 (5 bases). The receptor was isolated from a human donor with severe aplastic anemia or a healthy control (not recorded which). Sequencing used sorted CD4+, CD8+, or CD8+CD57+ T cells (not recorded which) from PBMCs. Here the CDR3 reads CASSLGQLNTGELFF. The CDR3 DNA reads TGCGCCAGCAGCTTGGGACAGCTAAACACCGGGGAGCTGTTTTTT.